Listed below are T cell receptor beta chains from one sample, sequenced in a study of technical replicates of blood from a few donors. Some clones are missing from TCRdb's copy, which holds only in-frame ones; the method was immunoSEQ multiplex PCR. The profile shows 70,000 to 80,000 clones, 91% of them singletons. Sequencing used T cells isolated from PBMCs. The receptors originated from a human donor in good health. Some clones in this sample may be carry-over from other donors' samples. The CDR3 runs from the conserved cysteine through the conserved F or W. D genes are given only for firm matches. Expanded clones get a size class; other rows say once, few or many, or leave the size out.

cdr3_nt: TGTGCCAGCAGCGCCCCCCAGGCGCACTACGAGCAGTACTTC; cdr3_aa: CASSAPQAHYEQYF; d_call: .; v_call: TRBV6-1; clone_size: .; j_call: TRBJ2-7
cdr3_nt: TGTGCCAGCAGTTTAGAGAACACCGGGGAGCTGTTTTTT; cdr3_aa: CASSLENTGELFF; d_call: .; v_call: TRBV2; clone_size: .; j_call: TRBJ2-2
cdr3_nt: TGTGCCAGCAGTGGGGGCAGGAATGAGCAGTTCTTC; cdr3_aa: CASSGGRNEQFF; d_call: .; v_call: TRBV2; clone_size: .; j_call: TRBJ2-1
cdr3_nt: TGTGCCAGTAGTATAGGGACAGGGGGCAGGTACGAGCAGTACTTC; cdr3_aa: CASSIGTGGRYEQYF; d_call: TRBD1; v_call: TRBV19; clone_size: .; j_call: TRBJ2-7
cdr3_nt: TGTGCCAGCAGTTCCCTGGTGGGGGGTTTACTCGGGGAGCTGTTTTTT; cdr3_aa: CASSSLVGGLLGELFF; d_call: .; v_call: TRBV6-5; clone_size: .; j_call: TRBJ2-2
cdr3_nt: TGTGCCAGCCGACGACAACAGGGGGCGCGGGGAGCTAACTATGGCTACACCTTC; cdr3_aa: CASRRQQGARGANYGYTF; d_call: TRBD1; v_call: TRBV28; clone_size: .; j_call: TRBJ1-2
cdr3_nt: TGTGCCAGCAGCTTAGAGAAGACAGGGGGCTCCTACGAGCAGTACTTC; cdr3_aa: CASSLEKTGGSYEQYF; d_call: TRBD1; v_call: TRBV11-3; clone_size: .; j_call: TRBJ2-7
cdr3_nt: TGCGCCAGCAGCCAAGAAGAAACCTCCGGTTACGAGCAGTACTTC; cdr3_aa: CASSQEETSGYEQYF; d_call: .; v_call: TRBV4-1; clone_size: .; j_call: TRBJ2-7
cdr3_nt: TGCAGCTTCACCCTATCCGGGACTCCAGAAGAGACCCAGTACTTC; cdr3_aa: CSFTLSGTPEETQYF; d_call: .; v_call: TRBV29-1; clone_size: .; j_call: TRBJ2-5
cdr3_nt: TGCAGCGTGGGTTTGGGTAGACAGGGGGGTAGCATTCAGTACTTC; cdr3_aa: CSVGLGRQGGSIQYF; d_call: TRBD1; v_call: TRBV29-1; clone_size: .; j_call: TRBJ2-4
cdr3_nt: TGTGCCGGCAGCGAGGGCGGGTCTAGAACGGATACGCAGTATTTT; cdr3_aa: CAGSEGGSRTDTQYF; d_call: .; v_call: TRBV5-4; clone_size: .; j_call: TRBJ2-3
cdr3_nt: TGTGCCTGGAGTGTAACCGGGGGTGGGACCGGGGAGCTGTTTTTT; cdr3_aa: CAWSVTGGGTGELFF; d_call: .; v_call: TRBV30; clone_size: .; j_call: TRBJ2-2
cdr3_nt: TGTGCCAGCAGTCTGGGGACAGGGGTATTGAATGAGCAGTTCTTC; cdr3_aa: CASSLGTGVLNEQFF; d_call: TRBD1; v_call: TRBV27; clone_size: .; j_call: TRBJ2-1
cdr3_nt: TGCGCCAGCAGCCAAGATACAGTTAGCACAGATACGCAGTATTTT; cdr3_aa: CASSQDTVSTDTQYF; d_call: .; v_call: TRBV4-1; clone_size: .; j_call: TRBJ2-3
cdr3_nt: TGTGCCAGCAGTTACGACGGGAGCAAGCGGGGCTACACCTTC; cdr3_aa: CASSYDGSKRGYTF; d_call: .; v_call: TRBV6-5; clone_size: once; j_call: TRBJ1-2
cdr3_nt: TGTGCCAGTACCCCCACTGGGCCCACGGGATCTGGGGCCAACGTCCTGACTTTC; cdr3_aa: CASTPTGPTGSGANVLTF; d_call: .; v_call: TRBV19; clone_size: .; j_call: TRBJ2-6
cdr3_nt: TGTGCCAGCAGGCCCCGGACAGACAGCTCCTACGAGCAGTACTTC; cdr3_aa: CASRPRTDSSYEQYF; d_call: .; v_call: TRBV6-1; clone_size: once; j_call: TRBJ2-7
cdr3_nt: TGTGCCAGCAGTGGTAAGGGGAGGACAGATACGCAGTATTTT; cdr3_aa: CASSGKGRTDTQYF; d_call: .; v_call: TRBV2; clone_size: .; j_call: TRBJ2-3
cdr3_nt: TGCAGCGTTGAAGACGGGACAGGCTACGAGCAGTACTTC; cdr3_aa: CSVEDGTGYEQYF; d_call: TRBD1; v_call: TRBV29-1; clone_size: .; j_call: TRBJ2-7
cdr3_nt: TGCGCCAGCAGCCAAGTACAGGGCTACGAGCAGTACTTC; cdr3_aa: CASSQVQGYEQYF; d_call: .; v_call: TRBV4-1; clone_size: .; j_call: TRBJ2-7
cdr3_nt: TGTGCCAGCAGTGGACAGGGTCATCAGCCCCAGCATTTT; cdr3_aa: CASSGQGHQPQHF; d_call: TRBD1; v_call: TRBV25-1; clone_size: .; j_call: TRBJ1-5
cdr3_nt: TGTGCCAGTACTTCCCCAAGCGCAGGGACTAACTATGGCTACACCTTC; cdr3_aa: CASTSPSAGTNYGYTF; d_call: .; v_call: TRBV19; clone_size: .; j_call: TRBJ1-2
cdr3_nt: TGTGCCAGCAGCTTAGTTCAAGCGGGAGGTCGGGGCAATGAGCAGTTCTTC; cdr3_aa: CASSLVQAGGRGNEQFF; d_call: TRBD2; v_call: TRBV7-2; clone_size: .; j_call: TRBJ2-1
cdr3_nt: TGCGCCAGCAGCCAAGAGGGTGGGACTACCTACGAGCAGTACTTC; cdr3_aa: CASSQEGGTTYEQYF; d_call: TRBD2; v_call: TRBV4-1; clone_size: .; j_call: TRBJ2-7
cdr3_nt: TGTGCCAGCAGTTACGCCGACACCACCGGGGAGCTGTTTTTT; cdr3_aa: CASSYADTTGELFF; d_call: .; v_call: TRBV6-5; clone_size: .; j_call: TRBJ2-2
cdr3_nt: TGTGCCAGCAGTCCGAGACAGAATGAAAAACTGTTTTTT; cdr3_aa: CASSPRQNEKLFF; d_call: .; v_call: TRBV27; clone_size: .; j_call: TRBJ1-4
cdr3_nt: TGTGCCAGCAGCCAAGGAGGACTAGCGGACTACAATGAGCAGTTCTTC; cdr3_aa: CASSQGGLADYNEQFF; d_call: TRBD2; v_call: TRBV14; clone_size: once; j_call: TRBJ2-1
cdr3_nt: TGTGCCAGTAGTGAGGGGACAGGGAACCATCAGCCCCAGCATTTT; cdr3_aa: CASSEGTGNHQPQHF; d_call: TRBD1; v_call: TRBV19; clone_size: .; j_call: TRBJ1-5
cdr3_nt: TGCGCCAGCAGCCCACAGACAGGGTCCCCTAACGGCTACACCTTC; cdr3_aa: CASSPQTGSPNGYTF; d_call: TRBD1; v_call: TRBV4-1; clone_size: .; j_call: TRBJ1-2
cdr3_nt: TGTGCCAGTAGAGACAGGGAGGATGGCTACACCTTC; cdr3_aa: CASRDREDGYTF; d_call: TRBD1; v_call: TRBV28; clone_size: .; j_call: TRBJ1-2
cdr3_nt: TGCGCCAGCAGCCAAGCTCCGGTTGCAAACACTGAAGCTTTCTTT; cdr3_aa: CASSQAPVANTEAFF; d_call: .; v_call: TRBV4-1; clone_size: few; j_call: TRBJ1-1
cdr3_nt: TGTGCCAGCAGCGTACGAGGACGGGGCCAAGAGACCCAGTACTTC; cdr3_aa: CASSVRGRGQETQYF; d_call: .; v_call: TRBV9; clone_size: .; j_call: TRBJ2-5
cdr3_nt: TGTGCCAGCAGCTTGGACAGGACCCACTACGAGCAGTACTTC; cdr3_aa: CASSLDRTHYEQYF; d_call: .; v_call: TRBV5-6; clone_size: .; j_call: TRBJ2-7
cdr3_nt: TGTAAAACCCGGGACAATAACTATGGCTACACCTTC; cdr3_aa: CKTRDNNYGYTF; d_call: .; v_call: TRBV28; clone_size: .; j_call: TRBJ1-2
cdr3_nt: TGCAGCGTCGCTTTGCTCCTCTCCGGGACAGGTAATGAGCAGTTCTTC; cdr3_aa: CSVALLLSGTGNEQFF; d_call: TRBD1; v_call: TRBV29-1; clone_size: .; j_call: TRBJ2-1
cdr3_nt: TGTGCCAGCAGCCAAGAGGTCCTAGGTGAAGCTTTCTTT; cdr3_aa: CASSQEVLGEAFF; d_call: .; v_call: TRBV4-2; clone_size: .; j_call: TRBJ1-1
cdr3_nt: TGCGCCAGTACAGGGGGCGACGTTAATGAGCAGTTCTTC; cdr3_aa: CASTGGDVNEQFF; d_call: TRBD1; v_call: TRBV5-1; clone_size: .; j_call: TRBJ2-1
cdr3_nt: TGTGCCAGCAGTCCATTTACATCCCAAGAGACCCAGTACTTC; cdr3_aa: CASSPFTSQETQYF; d_call: .; v_call: TRBV25-1; clone_size: .; j_call: TRBJ2-5
cdr3_nt: TGCGCCAGCAGCCAAGAAGGCGGCCAGACCTTACAAGAGACCCAGTACTTC; cdr3_aa: CASSQEGGQTLQETQYF; d_call: .; v_call: TRBV4-1; clone_size: .; j_call: TRBJ2-5
cdr3_nt: TGTGCCAGCAGCGAGACTAGCGGGGGGGCCCAGTACTTC; cdr3_aa: CASSETSGGAQYF; d_call: TRBD2; v_call: TRBV7-9; clone_size: .; j_call: TRBJ2-5
cdr3_nt: TGTGCCAGTAGTCTTGGACGGGGAAACTATGGCTACACCTTC; cdr3_aa: CASSLGRGNYGYTF; d_call: .; v_call: TRBV19; clone_size: .; j_call: TRBJ1-2
cdr3_nt: TGTGCCAGCAGGAGCCGGGAGGTCTCCTACGAGCAGTACTTC; cdr3_aa: CASRSREVSYEQYF; d_call: TRBD2; v_call: TRBV6-5; clone_size: .; j_call: TRBJ2-7